These T cell receptor beta chains were read from a single sample in a study of T-cell memory formation after mild COVID-19. TCRdb redid the calling of the 5' RACE reads with MiXCR, one entry per CDR3 protein. The table has approximately 250,000 distinct CDR3 sequences, around 17% seen once. The source material was PBMCs or a T cell subset sorted from them (not recorded which). All receptors come from a man aged 18 to 30 who had mild COVID-19 (a few samples of this study predate the infection). Cell type and time point are not known. Each CDR3 is given with its conserved first and last residue. Fields, in order: V gene, D gene, clone size, J gene, CDR3 protein, CDR3 DNA. A D gene is named only where the DNA matches it firmly. The size of a clone is reported for some rows only, either as once, few or many, or as a class for expanded clones.

v_gene: TRBV29-1
d_gene: .
abundance: .
j_gene: TRBJ2-7
CDR3aa: CSASNRDRVYEQYF
CDR3nt: TGCAGCGCATCGAACCGGGACCGAGTCTACGAGCAGTACTTC

v_gene: TRBV12-3/TRBV12-4
d_gene: TRBD2
abundance: .
j_gene: TRBJ2-1
CDR3aa: CASRRRLAGSDNEQFF
CDR3nt: TGTGCCAGCAGGCGCCGCCTAGCGGGGTCCGACAATGAGCAGTTCTTC

v_gene: TRBV12-3/TRBV12-4
d_gene: .
abundance: .
j_gene: TRBJ1-5
CDR3aa: CASSMGVPLNQPQHF
CDR3nt: TGTGCCAGCAGCATGGGGGTCCCGCTTAATCAGCCCCAGCATTTT

v_gene: TRBV4-3
d_gene: .
abundance: .
j_gene: TRBJ1-1
CDR3aa: CASSRFLGEEAFF
CDR3nt: TGCGCCAGCAGCCGTTTTTTGGGCGAGGAAGCTTTCTTT

v_gene: TRBV7-9
d_gene: .
abundance: few
j_gene: TRBJ2-5
CDR3aa: CASSRRQGLETQYF
CDR3nt: TGTGCCAGCAGCCGCCGGCAGGGGCTAGAGACCCAGTACTTC

v_gene: TRBV27
d_gene: .
abundance: .
j_gene: TRBJ2-1
CDR3aa: CASSPSGSRQFF
CDR3nt: TGTGCCAGCAGTCCGAGCGGATCTCGGCAGTTCTTC

v_gene: TRBV27
d_gene: TRBD1
abundance: .
j_gene: TRBJ2-7
CDR3aa: CASSLVRGHAYEQYF
CDR3nt: TGTGCCAGCAGTTTAGTCAGGGGGCACGCCTACGAGCAGTACTTC

v_gene: TRBV7-9
d_gene: .
abundance: .
j_gene: TRBJ1-2
CDR3aa: CASSPLAGNYGYTF
CDR3nt: TGTGCCAGCAGCCCTTTAGCGGGTAACTATGGCTACACCTTC

v_gene: TRBV20-1
d_gene: .
abundance: .
j_gene: TRBJ2-5
CDR3aa: CSARDWEPGRETQYF
CDR3nt: TGCAGTGCTAGAGATTGGGAGCCGGGGAGGGAGACCCAGTACTTC

v_gene: TRBV5-1
d_gene: .
abundance: .
j_gene: TRBJ2-3
CDR3aa: CASSLDLSEGDTQYF
CDR3nt: TGCGCCAGCAGCTTGGACCTTTCCGAGGGAGATACGCAGTATTTT

v_gene: TRBV12-3/TRBV12-4
d_gene: TRBD1
abundance: few
j_gene: TRBJ2-7
CDR3aa: CASSPTGTGGSGYF
CDR3nt: TGTGCCAGCAGCCCGACCGGGACAGGGGGCTCCGGGTACTTC

v_gene: TRBV5-1
d_gene: .
abundance: many
j_gene: TRBJ2-3
CDR3aa: CASSLVSGAGADTQYF
CDR3nt: TGCGCCAGCAGCTTGGTGTCGGGGGCGGGCGCAGATACGCAGTATTTT

v_gene: TRBV12-3/TRBV12-4
d_gene: TRBD2
abundance: few
j_gene: TRBJ2-5
CDR3aa: CASSLGSGVRETQYF
CDR3nt: TGTGCCAGCAGTTTAGGTAGCGGGGTTAGGGAGACCCAGTACTTC

v_gene: TRBV3-1
d_gene: .
abundance: few
j_gene: TRBJ1-1
CDR3aa: CASSQRVGNTEAFF
CDR3nt: TGTGCCAGCAGCCAAAGGGTCGGGAACACTGAAGCTTTCTTT

v_gene: TRBV12-3/TRBV12-4
d_gene: TRBD1
abundance: many
j_gene: TRBJ1-2
CDR3aa: CASSRGGNMYGYTF
CDR3nt: TGTGCCAGCAGCCGAGGGGGCAATATGTATGGCTACACCTTC

v_gene: TRBV6-5
d_gene: TRBD2
abundance: few
j_gene: TRBJ2-1
CDR3aa: CASSTQRGGLVGEQFF
CDR3nt: TGTGCCAGCAGTACTCAGCGGGGGGGCCTAGTAGGGGAGCAGTTCTTC

v_gene: TRBV6-5
d_gene: .
abundance: few
j_gene: TRBJ1-2
CDR3aa: CATHLEGRHGYTF
CDR3nt: TGTGCCACCCACCTGGAGGGACGCCATGGCTACACCTTC

v_gene: TRBV5-6
d_gene: .
abundance: .
j_gene: TRBJ1-4
CDR3aa: CASMQFRVGGEKLFF
CDR3nt: TGTGCCAGCATGCAATTCAGGGTCGGAGGTGAAAAACTGTTTTTT

v_gene: TRBV6-5
d_gene: .
abundance: few
j_gene: TRBJ2-5
CDR3aa: CASSLALGLLQETQYF
CDR3nt: TGTGCCAGCAGCCTTGCTCTTGGCTTACTCCAAGAGACCCAGTACTTC

v_gene: TRBV20-1
d_gene: .
abundance: few
j_gene: TRBJ1-5
CDR3aa: CSARGFLNSNQPQHF
CDR3nt: TGCAGTGCTAGAGGTTTTCTGAATAGCAATCAGCCCCAGCATTTT

v_gene: TRBV7-6
d_gene: .
abundance: .
j_gene: TRBJ2-5
CDR3aa: CASSLYSQGETQYF
CDR3nt: TGTGCCAGCAGCTTATACTCTCAGGGGGAGACCCAGTACTTC

v_gene: TRBV12-3/TRBV12-4
d_gene: .
abundance: .
j_gene: TRBJ1-3
CDR3aa: CASSLHSGNTIYF
CDR3nt: TGTGCCAGCAGTTTGCACTCTGGAAACACCATATATTTT

v_gene: TRBV10-2
d_gene: .
abundance: few
j_gene: TRBJ2-6
CDR3aa: CASSIRGSGANVLTF
CDR3nt: TGCGCCAGCAGTATAAGGGGTTCTGGGGCCAACGTCCTGACTTTC

v_gene: TRBV7-2
d_gene: .
abundance: .
j_gene: TRBJ2-1
CDR3aa: CASSPTFWGKEQFF
CDR3nt: TGTGCCAGCAGCCCGACCTTTTGGGGTAAGGAGCAGTTCTTC

v_gene: TRBV7-2
d_gene: .
abundance: .
j_gene: TRBJ1-4
CDR3aa: CASSPGGMRLLNEKLFF
CDR3nt: TGTGCCAGCAGCCCGGGGGGGATGCGTCTTCTTAATGAAAAACTGTTTTTT

v_gene: TRBV27
d_gene: TRBD2
abundance: .
j_gene: TRBJ2-7
CDR3aa: CASSSGLAGMSYEQYF
CDR3nt: TGTGCCAGCAGTTCTGGACTAGCGGGGATGTCCTACGAGCAGTACTTC

v_gene: TRBV12-3/TRBV12-4
d_gene: TRBD1
abundance: .
j_gene: TRBJ1-3
CDR3aa: CASSTGAFSGNTIYF
CDR3nt: TGTGCCAGCAGTACAGGGGCTTTCTCTGGAAACACCATATATTTT

v_gene: TRBV7-9
d_gene: TRBD2
abundance: few
j_gene: TRBJ2-7
CDR3aa: CASSRGEHNGEQYF
CDR3nt: TGTGCCAGCAGCCGGGGGGAACATAACGGCGAGCAGTACTTC

v_gene: TRBV29-1
d_gene: .
abundance: .
j_gene: TRBJ2-6
CDR3aa: CSVPGLVSGANVLTF
CDR3nt: TGCAGCGTGCCGGGACTGGTCTCTGGGGCCAACGTCCTGACTTTC

v_gene: TRBV4-2
d_gene: .
abundance: .
j_gene: TRBJ2-7
CDR3aa: CASGGADSYEQYF
CDR3nt: TGTGCCAGCGGCGGGGCAGATTCCTACGAGCAGTACTTC

v_gene: TRBV12-3/TRBV12-4
d_gene: .
abundance: .
j_gene: TRBJ1-6
CDR3aa: CASSTWDLSSPLHF
CDR3nt: TGTGCCAGCAGTACCTGGGACCTCTCGTCACCCCTCCACTTT

v_gene: TRBV9
d_gene: TRBD1
abundance: few
j_gene: TRBJ2-7
CDR3aa: CASSSNRGEYEQYF
CDR3nt: TGTGCCAGCAGCTCGAACAGGGGGGAGTACGAGCAGTACTTC

v_gene: TRBV6-1
d_gene: TRBD1
abundance: .
j_gene: TRBJ1-1
CDR3aa: CASWTGQMNTEAFF
CDR3nt: TGTGCCAGCTGGACGGGACAGATGAACACTGAAGCTTTCTTT

v_gene: TRBV12-5
d_gene: .
abundance: many
j_gene: TRBJ1-2
CDR3aa: CASGPRGEVYGYTF
CDR3nt: TGTGCTAGTGGTCCAAGGGGCGAAGTCTATGGCTACACCTTC

v_gene: TRBV7-2
d_gene: TRBD1
abundance: .
j_gene: TRBJ1-2
CDR3aa: CASSLDRVLGGYTF
CDR3nt: TGTGCCAGCAGCTTGGACAGGGTGTTAGGTGGCTACACCTTC

v_gene: TRBV7-9
d_gene: TRBD1
abundance: .
j_gene: TRBJ2-7
CDR3aa: CASSSINRGPYEQYF
CDR3nt: TGTGCCAGCAGCTCGATAAACAGGGGCCCCTACGAGCAGTACTTC

v_gene: TRBV4-3
d_gene: TRBD2
abundance: .
j_gene: TRBJ2-1
CDR3aa: CASSTLAAKFDEQFF
CDR3nt: TGCGCCAGCAGCACTCTAGCGGCCAAGTTCGATGAGCAGTTCTTC

v_gene: TRBV9
d_gene: .
abundance: .
j_gene: TRBJ2-3
CDR3aa: CASSAWGGSPDLQYF
CDR3nt: TGTGCCAGCAGCGCCTGGGGGGGCAGTCCCGACTTGCAGTATTTT

v_gene: TRBV7-9
d_gene: TRBD1
abundance: few
j_gene: TRBJ2-3
CDR3aa: CASSPRTGLTDTQYF
CDR3nt: TGTGCCAGCAGCCCTAGGACAGGGCTCACAGATACGCAGTATTTT

v_gene: TRBV7-9
d_gene: .
abundance: many
j_gene: TRBJ2-7
CDR3aa: CASSPRQESHEQYF
CDR3nt: TGTGCCAGCAGCCCCCGACAGGAATCCCACGAGCAGTACTTC

v_gene: TRBV3-1
d_gene: .
abundance: few
j_gene: TRBJ1-2
CDR3aa: CASTLTTGSGYTF
CDR3nt: TGTGCCAGCACCCTGACGACTGGGAGCGGCTACACCTTC